This TCR beta chain was sequenced in a study of blood T cell repertoires in COVID-19. Study information: Researchers got acute and convalescent COVID-19 samples from the United States, Italy and Spain.

Profiling relied on immunoSEQ multiplex PCR, and the TCRdb table lists in-frame clones only, not all of them. The profile shows 220,000 or so clones, about four fifths of them singletons. This clone showed up just once. This TCR derives from a woman between 35 and 50 years old with acute COVID-19. Sequenced: PBMCs or T cells enriched from blood (not recorded which).

CDR3 region: CASSPGLTSDTQYF. Written as DNA, the CDR3 is TGTGCCAGCAGCCCCGGACTAACTTCTGATACGCAGTATTTT. The rearrangement joins TRBV9 to TRBJ2-3; D may be TRBD2 (6 bases). V gave up 4 bases and J gave up 6 bases, with 15 bases separating them. The CDR3 has 14 residues. Germline V gene data show CDR1 as SGDLS and CDR2 as YYNGEE.